Here is one T cell receptor (beta chain) with its context. V was pared by 3 bases and J by 2 bases, with 11 bases between. This CDR3 comprises 14 residues. Germline assignment: CDR1 SGHRS and CDR2 YFSETQ. Some clones are missing from TCRdb's copy, which holds only in-frame ones; the method was immunoSEQ multiplex PCR. Of around 390,000 clones in the sample, just under 90% are singletons; the top ten hold roughly 10%. The data stem from a study of blood T cell repertoires in COVID-19. Sequenced: PBMCs or T cells enriched from blood (not recorded which). The gene calls are TRBV5-1 and TRBJ1-2; D is undetermined. The TCR originated in a woman in her 50s who had recovered from COVID-19. The CDR3 protein is CASSSRSQNYGYTF. In nucleotides, the CDR3 is TGCGCCAGCAGCTCCCGCAGTCAGAACTATGGCTACACCTTC. The variable domain in full, with the rest retrieved from reference TRBV5-1 and TRBJ1-2, is KAGVTQTPRYLIKTRGQQVTLSCSPISGHRSVSWYQQTPGQGLQFLFEYFSETQRNKGNFPGRFSGRQFSNSRSEMNVSTLELGDSALYLCASSSRSQNYGYTFGSGTRLTVV.